These 13 T cell receptor beta chains share one sample of origin, sequenced in a study of CD8+CD57+ T cells in acquired aplastic anemia. The use of genomic DNA as template underpinned the TCR beta VDJ and CDR3 profiling. TCRdb re-derived calls from the reads in MiXCR, one entry per CDR3 protein. The data contain roughly 300,000 distinct CDR3 sequences, roughly 50% of them singletons. Sequencing input: sorted CD4+, CD8+, or CD8+CD57+ T cells (not recorded which) from PBMCs. Source of these receptors: a human donor with severe aplastic anemia or a healthy control (not recorded which).

The chain carries TRBV24-1 and TRBJ1-1, with a weak D call TRBD1 (6 bases). V was shortened by 10 bases and J by 3 bases, with 14 bases between the two germline ends. Germline values: CDR1 KGHDR, CDR2 SFDVKD. The CDR3 contains 13 residues. The CDR3 loop reads CATEGRGDTEAFF. CDR3 nucleotides: TGTGCCACTGAGGGAAGGGGGGACACTGAAGCTTTCTTT.

The chain is built from TRBV7-2 and TRBJ2-5, with a weak D call TRBD2 (6 bases). The CDR3 totals 20 residues. In germline, CDR1 is SGHTA, CDR2 FQGNSA. V was pared by 2 bases and J by 3 bases, with 28 bases between. DNA for the CDR3: TGTGCCAGCAGCTTATTACCCACGGACTCGAACACCGGGGAGGAAGAGACCCAGTACTTC. Translation: CASSLLPTDSNTGEEETQYF.

This clonotype has only a few counts. This chain links TRBV20-1 with TRBJ2-7, with D perhaps matching TRBD2 (5 bases). The CDR3 runs 14 residues. Germline loops: CDR1 DFQATT, CDR2 SNEGSKA (reference sequence). V was clipped by 0 bases and J by 4 bases, with 13 bases between them. The CDR3 region has the DNA TGCAGTGCTAGAGATAGGACTTTGTTGTACGAGCAGTACTTC. Its translation is CSARDRTLLYEQYF.

The gene calls are TRBV5-1 and TRBJ2-7; 7 bases agree with TRBD1. This CDR3 comprises 14 residues. Germline V gene data show CDR1 as SGHRS and CDR2 as YFSETQ. V dropped 2 bases and J dropped 5; count of bases not matched to a gene: 7. The CDR3 loop is CASSFQGEWNEQYF. The DNA for the CDR3 is TGCGCCAGCAGCTTCCAGGGGGAATGGAACGAGCAGTACTTC.

The chain is built from TRBV19 and TRBJ2-7; 11 nucleotides agree with TRBD1. This CDR3 is 13 amino acids long. V was pared by 3 bases and J by 6 bases, with 1 base of the junction left unmatched. From germline, CDR1 is LNHDA and CDR2 SQIVND (reference sequence). DNA for the CDR3: TGTGCCAGTAGTATGGGACAGGGGGGCGAGCAGTACTTC. The encoded protein is CASSMGQGGEQYF.

The V call is TRBV10-3, the J call TRBJ1-2, with a tentative D call TRBD1 (6 bases). The germline V and J ends were trimmed by 2 bases and 7 bases, with 17 bases remaining between them. The CDR3 totals 15 residues. Germline V lookup: CDR1 ENHRY, CDR2 SYGVKD. CDR3 DNA sequence: TGTGCCATCAGTGAGCCACAGGGAGTAGTGGGTGGCTACACCTTC. Protein sequence: CAISEPQGVVGGYTF.

This clonotype was detected ten times or more. V is TRBV5-1 and J is TRBJ1-1; TRBD1 is a possible D gene (6 bases). The germline gives CDR1 SGHRS, CDR2 YFSETQ. Trimming pared 5 bases from V and 0 bases from J, leaving 14 bases between. This CDR3 is 15 amino acids long. The CDR3 coding sequence is TGCGCCAGCAGTTTTGGGGGACAAATGAACACTGAAGCTTTCTTT. Translating gives CASSFGGQMNTEAFF.

The chain is built from TRBV19 and TRBJ2-1, with 7 bases fitting TRBD2. V lost 2 bases to trimming and J lost 6 bases; unmatched junction nucleotides: 13. Germline assignment: CDR1 LNHDA and CDR2 SQIVND (reference sequence). This CDR3 contains 17 residues. In DNA, the CDR3 is TGTGCCAGTAGTATAAACCACGCGGGAGTCGGAGGCAATGAGCAGTTCTTC. Translating gives CASSINHAGVGGNEQFF.

This chain connects TRBV4-3 to TRBJ2-1; 9 positions agree with TRBD2. The V gene's germline CDR1 is LGHNA and CDR2 YSLEER. The CDR3 loop spans 16 amino acids. The V and J ends lost 2 bases and 4 bases, in that order; junction bases with no gene match: 6. The CDR3 here is CASSQLAGGDYNEQFF. In DNA form, the CDR3 reads TGCGCCAGCAGCCAATTGGCGGGGGGGGATTACAATGAGCAGTTCTTC.

In this sample, this clonotype turned up a few times. J is TRBJ2-7 and V is TRBV10-2; D ambiguous. Germline assignment: CDR1 WSHSY and CDR2 SAAADI. V lost 2 bases to trimming and J lost 6 bases, with 5 bases between them. This CDR3 has 11 residues. CDR3 in amino acids: CASSEVFEQYF. As DNA, the CDR3 is TGCGCCAGCAGTGAGGTTTTCGAGCAGTACTTC.

In its sample, this clonotype was seen many times. J is TRBJ1-2 and V is TRBV9; 12 positions agree with TRBD1. The CDR3 extends over 15 amino acids. Trimming cost V 4 bases and J 4 bases; bases outside gene matches: 5. Germline V gene data show CDR1 as SGDLS and CDR2 as YYNGEE. DNA of the CDR3: TGTGCCAGCAGCCCGGGGACAGGGGGCCTCTATGGCTACACCTTC. Translation gives CASSPGTGGLYGYTF. The complete variable domain, with remaining parts taken from reference TRBV9 and TRBJ1-2, reads DSGVTQTPKHLITATGQRVTLRCSPRSGDLSVYWYQQSLDQGLQFLIQYYNGEERAKGNILERFSAQQFPDLHSELNLSSLELGDSALYFCASSPGTGGLYGYTFGSGTRLTVV.

The V gene is TRBV11-2, the J gene TRBJ2-4; D is unclear. The germline V and J ends were trimmed by 3 bases and 7 bases, with 10 bases remaining between them. The CDR3 contains 13 residues. Germline CDR1 is SGHAT and CDR2 is FQNNGV. This CDR3 is CASSFEVSNIQYF. The CDR3 DNA reads TGTGCCAGCAGCTTTGAAGTCTCGAACATTCAGTACTTC.

The chain couples TRBV25-1 to TRBJ2-5; 9 bases match TRBD1. CDR3 length: 15 amino acids. Germline V gene data show CDR1 as MGHDK and CDR2 as SYGVNS. With 4 bases clipped from V and 11 bases from J, the junction kept 14 bases outside the gene matches. The CDR3 spells CASSVEGEGQGSQYF. Written as DNA, the CDR3 is TGTGCCAGCAGTGTAGAGGGTGAGGGACAGGGCTCGCAGTACTTC.